This TCR beta chain was recorded in a study of radiotherapy plus CTLA-4 blockade in lung cancer. Study summary: Among patients, over 15% showed objective responses, and 31% had disease control.

V shed 6 bases, J shed 6 bases, and the junction held 5 bases outside the gene matches. Germline CDR1 and CDR2: MDHEN and SYDVKM. The CDR3 covers 13 residues. Broader study findings: Some TCR clones had been derived from tumors. These clones expanded in peripheral blood after radiotherapy plus ipilimumab.

The protocol was immunoSEQ multiplex PCR, while the TCRdb copy is restricted to in-frame clones and leaves out a portion. The table includes roughly 98,000 clones, roughly 80% detected once. As regards this clone: Its specificity is not known.

People whose metastatic non-small-cell lung cancer was chemo-refractory got focal radiation along with CTLA-4 blockade by ipilimumab. This receptor was taken from a human donor with non-small cell lung cancer who had a partial response to radiotherapy plus ipilimumab. V and J are TRBV28 and TRBJ1-5, with 7 bases that match TRBD1. The sequences come from peripheral blood, collected from a patient treated with radiotherapy plus ipilimumab. This CDR3 is CASRGGIGQPQHF. Here the CDR3 DNA reads TGTGCCAGCAGAGGGGGCATCGGTCAGCCCCAGCATTTT.